The rows below give T cell receptor beta chains drawn from one sample of a study of blood T cell repertoires in COVID-19. Produced via immunoSEQ multiplex PCR; TCRdb's table is partial and in-frame only. The table has fewer than 15,000 clones, 70% to 90% seen once. The sequenced sample was peripheral blood. The receptors here all came from a man older than 75 with acute or convalescent COVID-19. Both conserved end residues are part of each CDR3. D genes are given only for firm matches. Rows may omit the clone size; those that give it use once, few, many or a size class.

>TRBV24-1|.|TRBJ2-5|.
CATRGPKQETQYF
TGTGCCACCAGGGGGCCGAAACAAGAGACCCAGTACTTC
>TRBV2|TRBD1|TRBJ2-5|.
CASSFIRTGETQYF
TGTGCCAGCAGCTTTATTCGGACAGGGGAGACCCAGTACTTC
>TRBV29-1|.|TRBJ2-1|.
CSFRLVNEQFF
TGCAGCTTCCGACTAGTCAATGAGCAGTTCTTC
>TRBV30|.|TRBJ1-6|.
CAWSVRSSYNSPLHF
TGTGCCTGGAGTGTACGGAGCTCCTATAATTCACCCCTCCACTTT
>TRBV7-9|TRBD2|TRBJ2-5|few
CASSGPSGADKYQETQYF
TGTGCCAGCAGCGGTCCTAGCGGGGCGGACAAGTACCAAGAGACCCAGTACTTC
>TRBV7-6|.|TRBJ2-5|.
CASSNSAQGGLVQETQYF
TGTGCCAGCAGCAATAGCGCCCAGGGGGGATTGGTCCAAGAGACCCAGTACTTC
>TRBV24-1|TRBD1|TRBJ2-4|.
CATSDPTGGGKNIQYF
TGTGCCACCAGTGACCCAACAGGGGGCGGAAAAAACATTCAGTACTTC
>TRBV5-1|.|TRBJ2-7|.
CASSLAGSSVSYEQYF
TGCGCCAGCAGCTTGGCCGGTTCATCCGTCTCCTACGAGCAGTACTTC
>TRBV20-1|.|TRBJ2-7|.
CSASSQEPYEQYF
TGCAGTGCTAGTTCACAGGAGCCCTACGAGCAGTACTTC
>TRBV6-2/TRBV6-3|TRBD1|TRBJ2-7|.
CASSLHLRDRAYEQYF
TGTGCCAGCAGTCTACATCTCCGGGACAGGGCCTACGAGCAGTACTTC
>TRBV7-9|.|TRBJ2-7|.
CASSGHSVDYEQYF
TGTGCCAGCAGCGGCCACAGTGTGGACTACGAGCAGTACTTC
>TRBV14|TRBD1|TRBJ2-7|once
CASSPFKGAHEQYF
TGTGCCAGCAGCCCCTTTAAGGGGGCACACGAGCAGTACTTC
>TRBV10-2|.|TRBJ1-3|.
CASSESSGSGNTIYF
TGCGCCAGCAGTGAGTCTTCGGGTTCCGGAAACACCATATATTTT
>TRBV3-1/TRBV3-2|TRBD1|TRBJ2-3|.
CASSQKGDRGLNTQYF
TGTGCCAGCAGCCAGAAGGGGGACAGGGGGTTAAATACGCAGTATTTT
>TRBV6-5|TRBD1|TRBJ2-7|.
CASSIGTGLQYF
TGTGCCAGCAGTATCGGGACAGGCTTGCAGTACTTC
>TRBV7-6|.|TRBJ2-5|.
CASSLAVGGRQETQYF
TGTGCCAGCAGCTTAGCGGTTGGCGGGCGCCAAGAGACCCAGTACTTC
>TRBV15|TRBD1|TRBJ2-7|.
CATSKSGQGGYEQYF
TGTGCCACCAGCAAATCGGGACAGGGGGGGTACGAGCAGTACTTC
>TRBV3-1/TRBV3-2|.|TRBJ1-6|.
CASSQGQGQGNSPLHF
TGTGCCAGCAGCCAAGGGCAAGGTCAGGGTAATTCACCCCTCCACTTT
>TRBV5-6|.|TRBJ1-4|.
CASTWGRGGEKLFF
TGTGCCAGCACCTGGGGCAGGGGCGGAGAAAAACTGTTTTTT
>TRBV7-8|.|TRBJ2-7|.
CASSSGSAYEQYF
TGTGCCAGCAGTTCCGGGAGTGCCTACGAGCAGTACTTC
>TRBV7-3|TRBD2|TRBJ2-1|.
CASSSGGDNEQFF
TGTGCCAGTTCTAGCGGGGGTGACAATGAGCAGTTCTTC
>TRBV7-2|TRBD2|TRBJ2-1|.
CASSLVAGGWNEQFF
TGTGCCAGCAGCTTAGTCGCGGGGGGATGGAATGAGCAGTTCTTC
>TRBV5-1|TRBD1|TRBJ2-3|.
CASSLGTGGNTDTQYF
TGCGCCAGCAGCTTGGGGACAGGGGGTAACACAGATACGCAGTATTTT
>TRBV19|TRBD2|TRBJ2-5|.
CASSMDPPGSGGGETQYF
TGTGCCAGTAGTATGGACCCCCCCGGGAGCGGGGGCGGGGAGACCCAGTACTTC
>TRBV5-1|TRBD1|TRBJ1-2|once
CASSLDPGQGNGYTF
TGCGCCAGCAGCTTGGATCCGGGACAGGGAAATGGCTACACCTTC
>TRBV18|.|TRBJ2-5|.
CVSSPMTGETQYF
TGTGTCAGCTCACCAATGACGGGGGAGACCCAGTACTTC
>TRBV3-1/TRBV3-2|TRBD1|TRBJ1-3|.
CASSTLGTGGAGNTIYF
TGTGCCAGCAGCACCCTGGGTACAGGGGGCGCTGGAAACACCATATATTTT
>TRBV20-1|TRBD1|TRBJ2-7|.
CSASKGQTYEQYF
TGCAGTGCCAGTAAGGGACAGACCTACGAGCAGTACTTC
>TRBV9|.|TRBJ2-5|once
CASSVRSAGLETQYF
TGTGCCAGCAGCGTAAGATCGGCAGGTTTGGAGACCCAGTACTTC